Presented here are 2 T cell receptor beta chains from one specimen sequenced in a study of cytomegalovirus exposure and HLA in healthy donors. The study ran its PCR with 60 Vbeta and 13 Jbeta primers. The repertoire was sequenced with immunoSEQ multiplex PCR; TCRdb's copy has only in-frame clones and lacks some. Of about 160,000 clones in the sample, roughly 80% were seen once. Sequenced material: PBMCs. The receptors derive from a man aged 25-45 years in good health and CMV-seropositive.

In its sample, this clone was seen a few times. This chain links TRBV12-5 with TRBJ2-1, with 8 positions matching TRBD1. This CDR3 comprises 14 residues. Germline CDR1 is LGHNT and CDR2 is FRNRAP. V shed 1 base and J 8 bases; nucleotides not matched to a gene: 4. As DNA, the CDR3 is TGTGCTAGTGGTTTGGGGACAGGGCTTGATGAGCAGTTCTTC. Translated: CASGLGTGLDEQFF. The full variable domain, its missing parts supplied by reference TRBV12-5 and TRBJ2-1, is DARVTQTPRHKVTEMGQEVTMRCQPILGHNTVFWYRQTMMQGLELLAYFRNRAPLDDSGMPKDRFSAEMPDATLATLKIQPSEPRDSAVYFCASGLGTGLDEQFFGPGTRLTVL.

The V and J genes are TRBV27 and TRBJ2-7, with TRBD2 matching over 9 bases. The CDR3 spans 15 residues. Germline V CDR1 and CDR2: MNHEY, SMNVEV (reference sequence). V trimming: 0 bases; J trimming: 3 bases; junction bases outside the gene matches: 3. The CDR3 DNA follows: TGTGCCAGCAGTTTATCTAGCGGGGGAATCTACGAGCAGTACTTC. As protein: CASSLSSGGIYEQYF.